The source of this TCR beta chain is a study of identical twins. Study outcomes and limitations: Where beta out-of-frame sequences were concerned, excess twin sharing was weaker. Modelling approaches yielded underestimates of out-of-frame TCR alpha sharing between monozygotic twins.

Healthy Caucasian donors formed the entire cohort. TCRdb reprocessed the 5' RACE reads via MiXCR and lists one record per CDR3 protein. The sample carries about 1.7 million distinct CDR3 sequences, around a third recorded once. Remarks on this clonotype: Its antigen remains unknown.

Per the germline V gene, CDR1 is SGHTA and CDR2 is FQGNSA. The CDR3 covers 16 residues. The ends lost 3 bases at V and 4 bases at J; junction bases unmatched: 4. The receptor's source is a newborn girl in good health. The material sequenced was cord blood. The rearrangement uses TRBV7-2 and TRBJ2-1, with TRBD2 identical over 12 bases. This CDR3 reads CASSFRLAGVYNEQFF. CDR3 coding DNA: TGTGCCAGCAGCTTCCGACTAGCGGGAGTTTACAATGAGCAGTTCTTC.